This TCR beta chain stems from a study of control samples from healthy donors and cancer patients. Sequencing used immunoSEQ multiplex PCR; TCRdb keeps in-frame clones, though not all of them. The sample records about 150,000 clones, around 94% being singletons. To note about this clone: Other DNA sequences in this specimen translate into the identical CDR3.

The CDR3 length is 13 residues. Germline V gives CDR1 SEHNR, CDR2 FQNEAQ (reference sequence). Trimming cost V 5 bases and J 0 bases, with 5 bases left between them. The sequence was obtained from a man in his 60s with colorectal cancer. Sequencing input: PBMCs. The V call is TRBV7-9, the J call TRBJ1-3; D call uncertain. The CDR3 DNA is TGTGCCAGCAGCCCGTCCTCTGGAAACACCATATATTTT. This encodes CASSPSSGNTIYF.